This is a list of T cell receptor beta chains from one sample in a study of T cell repertoires in cytomegalovirus infection. TCRdb fed the reads into MiXCR, producing one record per CDR3 protein. The profile shows roughly 80,000 distinct CDR3 sequences, roughly a quarter of them singletons. Their specific antigens are unknown. Sequenced here: CD8+ T cells from cultured PBMCs, sampled from culture after CMV antigen stimulation. The origin of the receptors is a human donor in good health (CMV status not recorded). Some clones in this sample may be carry-over from other donors' samples. CDR3s include the opening cysteine and the closing phenylalanine or tryptophan. The D gene is left open where the match is weak. Clone size is shown for a subset of rows, as once, few, many or a class of expanded clone.

>many|TRBV7-9|NA|TRBJ1-1|14
CASSLNLGGAEAFF
TGTGCCAGCAGCTTAAACCTCGGAGGGGCTGAAGCTTTCTTT
>NA|TRBV6-8|TRBD1|TRBJ1-2|15
CASSCQGGGEGGYTF
TGTGCCAGCAGTTGCCAGGGAGGGGGCGAAGGCGGCTACACCTTC
>few|TRBV9|NA|TRBJ2-3|10
CASSRDTQYF
TGTGCCAGCAGCAGGGATACGCAGTATTTT
>many|TRBV7-8|NA|TRBJ1-5|13
CASSLATSQPQHF
TGTGCCAGCAGCTTAGCTACTAGTCAGCCCCAGCATTTT
>NA|TRBV6-8|NA|TRBJ2-1|13
CASSYPLGREQFF
TGTGCCAGCAGTTATCCCCTGGGCCGGGAGCAGTTCTTC
>NA|TRBV10-1|TRBD1|TRBJ2-7|14
CASSAGQGYYEQYF
TGCGCCAGCAGCGCGGGACAGGGGTACTACGAGCAGTACTTC
>once|TRBV2|TRBD2|TRBJ2-1|13
CASSSTGGVEQFF
TGTGCCAGCAGTTCTACGGGGGGGGTTGAGCAGTTCTTC
>NA|TRBV12-3/TRBV12-4|NA|TRBJ2-5|14
CASSPSMMGETQYF
TGTGCCAGCAGCCCTAGTATGATGGGGGAGACCCAGTACTTC
>NA|TRBV7-9|NA|TRBJ2-7|14
CASSSGLTPYEQYF
TGTGCCAGCAGCTCCGGACTAACGCCCTACGAGCAGTACTTC
>NA|TRBV6-2/TRBV6-3|TRBD2|TRBJ2-7|14
CASSYAGGLDEQYF
TGTGCCAGCAGTTACGCGGGAGGGCTCGACGAGCAGTACTTC
>few|TRBV9|TRBD2|TRBJ2-1|14
CASSVGGGSKSQFF
TGTGCCAGCAGCGTAGGGGGGGGGAGCAAGAGCCAGTTCTTC
>NA|TRBV20-1|NA|TRBJ2-3|17
CSASPVILDTNTDTQYF
TGCAGTGCTAGCCCTGTGATTTTGGACACCAACACAGATACGCAGTATTTT
>NA|TRBV6-6|NA|TRBJ2-3|13
CASNLTGTDTQYF
TGTGCCAGCAATCTGACAGGCACAGATACGCAGTATTTT
>few|TRBV27|TRBD1|TRBJ1-1|17
CASSLLGTGKVNTEAFF
TGTGCCAGCAGTTTACTCGGGACAGGTAAAGTGAACACTGAAGCTTTCTTT
>NA|TRBV13|NA|TRBJ2-5|15
CASSLAGGGGETQYF
TGTGCCAGCAGCTTAGCCGGCGGAGGGGGGGAGACCCAGTACTTC